The subject of this entry is one T cell receptor beta chain. This record belongs to a study of cytomegalovirus exposure and HLA in healthy donors. The CDR3 has 11 residues. The V gene lost 1 base and the J gene lost 5 bases, with 3 bases spanning the gap. The V gene's germline CDR1 is SGHRS and CDR2 YFSETQ. Both 60 Vbeta primers and 13 Jbeta primers went into the PCR. This table comes from immunoSEQ multiplex PCR, and its TCRdb copy is limited to in-frame clones, with some not included. There are roughly 100,000 clones in the sample; roughly 77% occur only once, and about a tenth lies in the top ten. This chain joins TRBV5-1 and TRBJ2-5; unclear D gene. This TCR came from a human donor in good health. Sequenced: PBMCs. CDR3 amino acids: CASSLSETQYF. For the CDR3, the DNA is TGCGCCAGCAGCTTGTCGGAGACCCAGTACTTC.